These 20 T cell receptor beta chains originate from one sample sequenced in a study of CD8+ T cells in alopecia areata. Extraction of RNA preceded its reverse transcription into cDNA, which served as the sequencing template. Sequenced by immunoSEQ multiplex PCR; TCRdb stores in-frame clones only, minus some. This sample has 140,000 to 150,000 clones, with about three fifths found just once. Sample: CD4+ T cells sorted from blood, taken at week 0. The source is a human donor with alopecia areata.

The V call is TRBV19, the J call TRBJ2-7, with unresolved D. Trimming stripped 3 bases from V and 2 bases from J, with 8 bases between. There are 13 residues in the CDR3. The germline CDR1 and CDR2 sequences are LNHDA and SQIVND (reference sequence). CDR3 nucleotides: TGTGCCAGTAGTATTCGACTGGCCTACGAGCAGTACTTC. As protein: CASSIRLAYEQYF.

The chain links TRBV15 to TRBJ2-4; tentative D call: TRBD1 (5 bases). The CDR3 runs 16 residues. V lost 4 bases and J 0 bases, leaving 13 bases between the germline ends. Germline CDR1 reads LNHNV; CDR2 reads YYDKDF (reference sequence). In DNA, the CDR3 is TGTGCCACCAGCAAGGACATCACACTAGCCAAAAACATTCAGTACTTC. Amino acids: CATSKDITLAKNIQYF.

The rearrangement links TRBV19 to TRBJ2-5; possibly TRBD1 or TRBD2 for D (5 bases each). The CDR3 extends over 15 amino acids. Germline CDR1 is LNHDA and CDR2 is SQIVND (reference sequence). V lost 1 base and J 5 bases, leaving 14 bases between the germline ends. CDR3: CASSIAGQGRETQYF. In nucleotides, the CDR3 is TGTGCCAGTAGTATAGCTGGTCAGGGACGGGAGACCCAGTACTTC.

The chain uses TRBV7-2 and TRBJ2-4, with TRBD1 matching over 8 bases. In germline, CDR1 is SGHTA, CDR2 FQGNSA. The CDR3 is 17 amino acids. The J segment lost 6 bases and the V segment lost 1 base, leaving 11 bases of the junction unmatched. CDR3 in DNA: TGTGCCAGCAGCTTAGGGATGGGCGCAGGGGGCGGAAACATTCAGTACTTC. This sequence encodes CASSLGMGAGGGNIQYF.

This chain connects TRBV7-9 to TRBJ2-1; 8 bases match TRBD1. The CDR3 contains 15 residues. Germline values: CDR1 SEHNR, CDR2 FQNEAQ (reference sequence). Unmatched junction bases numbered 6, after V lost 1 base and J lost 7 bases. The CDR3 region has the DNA TGTGCCAGCAGCTTAGAAGGACAGGGTTGGAATGAGCAGTTCTTC. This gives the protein CASSLEGQGWNEQFF.

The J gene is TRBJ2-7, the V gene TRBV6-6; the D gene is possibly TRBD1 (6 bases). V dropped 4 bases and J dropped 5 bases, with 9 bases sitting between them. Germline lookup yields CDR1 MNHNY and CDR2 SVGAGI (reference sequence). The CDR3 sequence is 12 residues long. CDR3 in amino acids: CASSSQGNEQYF. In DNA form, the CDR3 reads TGTGCCAGCAGTTCTCAGGGGAACGAGCAGTACTTC.

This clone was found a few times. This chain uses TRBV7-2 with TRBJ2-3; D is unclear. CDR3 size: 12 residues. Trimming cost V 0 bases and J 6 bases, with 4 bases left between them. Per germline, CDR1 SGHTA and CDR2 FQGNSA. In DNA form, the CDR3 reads TGTGCCAGCAGCTTAGCGCTGGATACGCAGTATTTT. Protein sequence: CASSLALDTQYF.

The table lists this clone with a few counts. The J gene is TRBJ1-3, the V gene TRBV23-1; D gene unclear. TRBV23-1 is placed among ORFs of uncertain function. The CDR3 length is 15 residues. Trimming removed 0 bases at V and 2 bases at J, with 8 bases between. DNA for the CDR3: TGCGCCAGCAGTCAATCGACCGGGCCTGGAAACACCATATATTTT. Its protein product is CASSQSTGPGNTIYF.

In DNA, the CDR3 is TGCAGCTCCGCCGGGACAGTTTACAATGAGCAGTTCTTC. Translating gives CSSAGTVYNEQFF. The gene calls are TRBV29-1 and TRBJ2-1, with 7 bases fitting TRBD1. CDR1 is SQVTM, CDR2 ANQGSEA, per germline. The CDR3 covers 13 residues. V was clipped by 8 bases and J by 4 bases; unmatched bases: 8.

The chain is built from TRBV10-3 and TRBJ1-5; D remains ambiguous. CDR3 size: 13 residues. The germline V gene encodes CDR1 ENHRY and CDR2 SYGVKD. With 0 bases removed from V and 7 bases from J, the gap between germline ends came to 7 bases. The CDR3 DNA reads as TGTGCCATCAGTGAGTCGGCGGGGCAGCCCCAGCATTTT. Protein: CAISESAGQPQHF.

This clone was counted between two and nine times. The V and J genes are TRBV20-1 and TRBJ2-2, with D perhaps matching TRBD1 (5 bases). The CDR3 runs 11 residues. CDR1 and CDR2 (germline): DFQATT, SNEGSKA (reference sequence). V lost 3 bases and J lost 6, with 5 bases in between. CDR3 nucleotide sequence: TGCAGTGCTAGGGGGCCCGGGGAGCTGTTTTTT. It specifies CSARGPGELFF.

The CDR3 sequence: CATSRRGTDSGNTIYF. The CDR3 DNA is TGTGCCACCAGCCGCCGCGGGACTGACTCTGGAAACACCATATATTTT. V gene TRBV15 combines with J gene TRBJ1-3; possibly TRBD1 for D (5 bases). Germline V CDR1 and CDR2: LNHNV, YYDKDF (reference sequence). Deletions cut 5 bases from V and 0 bases from J, with 14 bases between. This CDR3 comprises 16 residues.

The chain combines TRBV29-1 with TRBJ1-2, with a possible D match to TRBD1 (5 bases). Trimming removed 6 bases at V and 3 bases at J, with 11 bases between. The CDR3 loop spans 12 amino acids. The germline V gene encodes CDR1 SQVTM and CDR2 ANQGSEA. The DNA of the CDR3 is TGCAGCGTAAAGGGAGGGGACTATGGCTACACCTTC. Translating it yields CSVKGGDYGYTF.

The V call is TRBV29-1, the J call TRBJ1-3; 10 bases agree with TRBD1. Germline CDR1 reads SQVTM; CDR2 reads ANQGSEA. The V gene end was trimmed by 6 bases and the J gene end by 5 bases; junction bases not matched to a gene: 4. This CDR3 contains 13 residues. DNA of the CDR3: TGCAGCGTCGGGACAGGGGCCCGAAACACCATATATTTT. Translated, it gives CSVGTGARNTIYF.

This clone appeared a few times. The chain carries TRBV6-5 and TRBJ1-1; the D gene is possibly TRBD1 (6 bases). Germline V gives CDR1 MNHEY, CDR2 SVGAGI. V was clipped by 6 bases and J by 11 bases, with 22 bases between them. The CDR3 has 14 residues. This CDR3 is CASSPPLTGVGAFF. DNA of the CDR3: TGTGCCAGCAGCCCCCCCTTGACAGGTGTGGGCGCTTTCTTT.

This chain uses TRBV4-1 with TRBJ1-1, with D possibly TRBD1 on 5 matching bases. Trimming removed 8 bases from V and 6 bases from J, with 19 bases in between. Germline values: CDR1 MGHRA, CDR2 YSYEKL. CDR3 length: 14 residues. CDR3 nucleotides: TGCGCCAGCGGACAACCTCGCCATAACGCTGAAGCTTTCTTT. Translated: CASGQPRHNAEAFF.

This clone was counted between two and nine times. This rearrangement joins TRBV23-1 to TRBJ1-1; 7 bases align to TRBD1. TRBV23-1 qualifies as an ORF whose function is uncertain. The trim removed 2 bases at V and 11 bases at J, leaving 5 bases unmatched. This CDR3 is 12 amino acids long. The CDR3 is CASSQHRGGAFF. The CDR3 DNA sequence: TGCGCCAGCAGTCAACACAGGGGAGGGGCTTTCTTT.

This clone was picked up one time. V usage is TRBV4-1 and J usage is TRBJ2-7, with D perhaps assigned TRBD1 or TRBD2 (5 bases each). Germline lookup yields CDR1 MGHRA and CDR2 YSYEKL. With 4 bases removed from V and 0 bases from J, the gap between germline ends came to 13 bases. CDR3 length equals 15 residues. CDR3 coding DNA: TGCGCCAGCAGCCGGGGCCCAGGAGGCTCCTACGAGCAGTACTTC. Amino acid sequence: CASSRGPGGSYEQYF.

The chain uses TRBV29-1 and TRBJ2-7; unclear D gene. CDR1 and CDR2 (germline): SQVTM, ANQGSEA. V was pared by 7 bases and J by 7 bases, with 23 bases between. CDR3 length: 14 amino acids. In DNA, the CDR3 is TGCAGCGCACTCGTTGAGGTTTCCTACGGGGAGCAGTACTTC. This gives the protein CSALVEVSYGEQYF.

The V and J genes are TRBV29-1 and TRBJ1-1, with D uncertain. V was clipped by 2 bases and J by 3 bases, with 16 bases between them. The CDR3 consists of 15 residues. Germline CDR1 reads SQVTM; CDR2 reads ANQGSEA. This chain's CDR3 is CSVENRLLTDTEAFF. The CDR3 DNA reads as TGCAGCGTTGAAAACCGGCTCTTAACAGACACTGAAGCTTTCTTT.